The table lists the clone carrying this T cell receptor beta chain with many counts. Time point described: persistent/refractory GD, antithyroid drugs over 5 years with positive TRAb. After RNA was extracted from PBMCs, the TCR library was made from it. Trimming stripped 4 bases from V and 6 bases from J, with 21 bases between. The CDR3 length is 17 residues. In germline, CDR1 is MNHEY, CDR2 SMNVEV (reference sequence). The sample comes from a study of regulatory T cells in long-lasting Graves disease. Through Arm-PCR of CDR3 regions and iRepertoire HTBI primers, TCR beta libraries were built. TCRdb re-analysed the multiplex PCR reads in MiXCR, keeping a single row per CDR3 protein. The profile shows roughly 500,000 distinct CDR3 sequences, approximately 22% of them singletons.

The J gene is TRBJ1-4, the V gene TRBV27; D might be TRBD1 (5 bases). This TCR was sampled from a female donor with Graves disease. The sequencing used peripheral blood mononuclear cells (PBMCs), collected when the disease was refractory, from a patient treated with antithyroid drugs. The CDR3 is CASSSRVWGRQYEKLFF. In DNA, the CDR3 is TGTGCCAGCAGTTCAAGAGTTTGGGGGAGACAATATGAAAAACTGTTTTTT.